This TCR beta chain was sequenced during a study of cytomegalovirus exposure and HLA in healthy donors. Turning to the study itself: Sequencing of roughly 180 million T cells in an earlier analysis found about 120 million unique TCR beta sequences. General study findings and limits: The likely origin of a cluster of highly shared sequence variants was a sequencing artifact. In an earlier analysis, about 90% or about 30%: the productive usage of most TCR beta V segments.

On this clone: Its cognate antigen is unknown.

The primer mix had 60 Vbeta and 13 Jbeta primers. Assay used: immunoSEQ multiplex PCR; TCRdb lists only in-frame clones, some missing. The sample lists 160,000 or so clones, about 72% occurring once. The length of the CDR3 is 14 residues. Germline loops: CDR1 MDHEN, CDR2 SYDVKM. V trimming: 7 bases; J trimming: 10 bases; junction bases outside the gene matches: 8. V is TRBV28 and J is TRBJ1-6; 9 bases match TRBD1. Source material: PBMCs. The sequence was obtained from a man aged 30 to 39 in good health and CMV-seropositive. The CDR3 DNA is TGTGCCAGCACCTCCGGGACAGGGTACTCACCCCTCCACTTT. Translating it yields CASTSGTGYSPLHF.